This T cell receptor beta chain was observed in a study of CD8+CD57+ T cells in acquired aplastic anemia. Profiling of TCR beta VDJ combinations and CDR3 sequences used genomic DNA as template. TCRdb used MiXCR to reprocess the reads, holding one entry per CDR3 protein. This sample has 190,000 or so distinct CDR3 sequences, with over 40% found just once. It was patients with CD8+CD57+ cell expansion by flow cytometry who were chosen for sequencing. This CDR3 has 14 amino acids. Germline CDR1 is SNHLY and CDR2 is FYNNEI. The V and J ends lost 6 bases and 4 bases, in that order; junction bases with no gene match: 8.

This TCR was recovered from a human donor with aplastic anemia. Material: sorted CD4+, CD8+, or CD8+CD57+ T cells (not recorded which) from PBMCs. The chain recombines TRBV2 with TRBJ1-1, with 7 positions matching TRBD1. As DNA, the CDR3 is TGTGCCAGCAGGGATACAGGGGTCGGCACTGAAGCTTTCTTT. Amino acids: CASRDTGVGTEAFF.